The 23 T cell receptor beta chains listed next were all sequenced from one sample in a study of shared clonotypes between healthy human individuals. Produced via immunoSEQ multiplex PCR; TCRdb's table is partial and in-frame only. The data contain 650,000 to 700,000 clones, 80% to 95% of them singletons. Input material: memory CD8+ T cells from PBMCs. Subset defined: CD45RO+ cells pooled with CCR7-negative TemRA cells. The source is a man younger than 30 in good health. Some clones in this sample may be carry-over from other donors' samples.

The chain uses TRBV4-3 and TRBJ1-4, with D possibly matching TRBD1 (5 bases). CDR1 and CDR2 (germline): LGHNA, YSLEER. This CDR3 has 16 amino acids. The germline V and J ends were trimmed by 1 base and 4 bases, with 13 bases remaining between them. CDR3 residues: CASSQAPGLLNEKLFF. CDR3 bases: TGCGCCAGCAGCCAAGCACCGGGACTGCTTAATGAAAAACTGTTTTTT.

The CDR3 region is CASSPWPRYEQYF. The DNA for the CDR3 is TGTGCCAGCTCACCTTGGCCGAGGTACGAGCAGTACTTC. This chain joins TRBV18 and TRBJ2-7; D gene unclear. The germline V gene encodes CDR1 KGHSH and CDR2 LQKENI. The CDR3 runs to 13 residues. With 3 bases removed from V and 4 bases from J, the gap between germline ends came to 10 bases.

This sequence joins TRBV27 and TRBJ2-7; TRBD2 matches 11 bases. The V and J ends lost 5 bases and 4 bases, in that order; junction bases with no gene match: 10. The CDR3 is made up of 16 amino acids. Germline CDR1 is MNHEY and CDR2 is SMNVEV (reference sequence). CDR3 sequence: CASSPNGLAGHYEQYF. The CDR3 nucleotides read TGTGCCAGCAGTCCGAACGGACTAGCGGGCCATTACGAGCAGTACTTC.

This chain connects TRBV15 to TRBJ1-2; D is possibly TRBD1 (6 bases). CDR3 size: 15 residues. CDR1 LNHNV and CDR2 YYDKDF come from the germline V gene (reference sequence). The V and J ends lost 2 bases and 3 bases respectively, with 13 bases between them. In nucleotides, the CDR3 is TGTGCCACCAGCAGAACCCTCGAGGGGGACTATGGCTACACCTTC. The encoded protein is CATSRTLEGDYGYTF. Using reference TRBV15 and TRBJ1-2 for the parts outside the CDR3, the full variable domain is DAMVIQNPRYQVTQFGKPVTLSCSQTLNHNVMYWYQQKSSQAPKLLFHYYDKDFNNEADTPDNFQSRRPNTSFCFLDIRSPGLGDTAMYLCATSRTLEGDYGYTFGSGTRLTVV.

This clone turned up a few times. The chain has TRBV12-5 and TRBJ1-2, with D perhaps matching TRBD1 (5 bases). The CDR3 extends over 13 amino acids. Germline V gene data show CDR1 as LGHNT and CDR2 as FRNRAP. V was clipped by 1 base and J by 12 bases, with 15 bases between them. The DNA for the CDR3 is TGTGCTAGTGGTTTGGGGGGGACTCGCGGCCACACCTTC. Protein product: CASGLGGTRGHTF. The whole variable domain, filled in from reference TRBV12-5 and TRBJ1-2, reads DARVTQTPRHKVTEMGQEVTMRCQPILGHNTVFWYRQTMMQGLELLAYFRNRAPLDDSGMPKDRFSAEMPDATLATLKIQPSEPRDSAVYFCASGLGGTRGHTFGSGTRLTVV.

The chain carries TRBV5-1 and TRBJ2-7; D gene uncertain. In germline, CDR1 is SGHRS, CDR2 YFSETQ. The CDR3 covers 15 residues. V lost 1 base to trimming and J lost 0 bases, with 11 bases between them. The DNA for the CDR3 is TGCGCCAGCAGCTTGTGGACGTCGAGCTCCTACGAGCAGTACTTC. This translates into CASSLWTSSSYEQYF.

Only one count was recorded for this clone. The rearrangement links TRBV27 to TRBJ1-2, with TRBD1 as a possible D gene (5 bases). This CDR3 spans 16 amino acids. Between the trimmed V and J ends, which lost 3 bases and 6 bases, there was a span of 20 bases. Germline values: CDR1 MNHEY, CDR2 SMNVEV (reference sequence). CDR3 sequence: CASSLTRDGSFDGYTF. The CDR3 DNA is TGTGCCAGCAGTTTGACCCGGGACGGAAGCTTTGATGGCTACACCTTC.

The chain combines TRBV7-2 with TRBJ2-1, with D possibly TRBD1 on 6 matching bases. The CDR3 has 17 amino acids. Germline V gene data show CDR1 as SGHTA and CDR2 as FQGNSA. The V end lost 1 base, the J end lost 3 bases, and 16 bases lay between the germline ends. The CDR3 DNA follows: TGTGCCAGCAGCTTAGTTCCTGGCAGGGGAATCTACAATGAGCAGTTCTTC. Translated, it gives CASSLVPGRGIYNEQFF.

The chain couples TRBV19 to TRBJ2-1; possibly TRBD2 for D (5 bases). From germline, CDR1 is LNHDA and CDR2 SQIVND (reference sequence). CDR3 size: 15 residues. V was pared by 7 bases and J by 5 bases, with 18 bases between. This CDR3 reads CASTSIPGWHNEQFF. The DNA of the CDR3 is TGTGCCAGTACCTCAATTCCGGGATGGCACAATGAGCAGTTCTTC.

The V call is TRBV7-9, the J call TRBJ2-1; unclear D gene. The ends were cut back, 5 bases at V and 2 bases at J, with 13 bases in the middle. CDR1 and CDR2 (germline): SEHNR, FQNEAQ (reference sequence). The CDR3 covers 15 residues. The CDR3 bases are TGTGCCAGCAGCCCGGGCGGCGGCGCCTACAATGAGCAGTTCTTC. Protein sequence: CASSPGGGAYNEQFF.

The table lists this clone with a count of one. V is TRBV6-4 and J is TRBJ2-2; 7 bases line up with TRBD2. This CDR3 is built from 14 residues. V was clipped by 3 bases and J by 7 bases; unmatched bases: 5. The germline V gene encodes CDR1 MRHNA and CDR2 SNTAGT. Written as DNA, the CDR3 is TGTGCCAGCAGTGAACTAGCGACCGGCGGGGAGCTGTTTTTT. Residues: CASSELATGGELFF.

The chain uses TRBV6-1 and TRBJ2-2; D may be TRBD1 (6 bases). Germline assignment: CDR1 MNHNS and CDR2 SASEGT. The CDR3 contains 15 residues. V was cut by 2 bases and J by 4 bases, with 11 bases left in between. The chain's CDR3 is CASSELGAGTGELFF. The CDR3 coding sequence is TGTGCCAGCAGTGAATTGGGGGCGGGCACCGGGGAGCTGTTTTTT.

The V and J genes are TRBV9 and TRBJ2-1; 9 nucleotides match TRBD1. The trim removed 6 bases at V and 0 bases at J, leaving 4 bases unmatched. CDR3 length: 15 amino acids. Germline V CDR1 and CDR2: SGDLS, YYNGEE. The CDR3 loop is CASTSQGASYNEQFF. In DNA, the CDR3 is TGTGCCAGCACCTCACAGGGGGCCTCCTACAATGAGCAGTTCTTC.

The chain has TRBV7-8 and TRBJ2-1, with 8 bases matching TRBD1. Germline values: CDR1 SGHVS, CDR2 FQNEAQ. Losses at the gene ends were 6 bases for V and 8 bases for J; bases not matched to a gene: 21. The CDR3 runs to 18 residues. CDR3 DNA: TGTGCCAGCAGTCCAGGGACAGGCCGCCCTTTTGGTTTCGATGAGCAGTTCTTC. Translation: CASSPGTGRPFGFDEQFF.

This clone was seen more than once but under ten times. This chain uses TRBV2 with TRBJ1-1, with D hard to call. The CDR3 totals 13 residues. From germline, CDR1 is SNHLY and CDR2 FYNNEI. V was trimmed by 8 bases and J by 1 base, leaving 11 bases between them. The DNA of the CDR3 is TGTGCCAGCCCCGGGCCGACGAACACTGAAGCTTTCTTT. Translating it yields CASPGPTNTEAFF.

The chain joins TRBV9 to TRBJ2-1, with D unclear. The germline gives CDR1 SGDLS, CDR2 YYNGEE. The CDR3 is made up of 16 amino acids. The V end was cut by 6 bases, the J end by 0 bases, with 16 bases between. CDR3 bases: TGTGCCAGCACCTTGACGGACCGCAGCTCCTACAATGAGCAGTTCTTC. This codes for CASTLTDRSSYNEQFF.

The chain carries TRBV27 and TRBJ1-1; the D is unclear. In germline, CDR1 is MNHEY, CDR2 SMNVEV (reference sequence). Trimming stripped 4 bases from V and 1 base from J, with 13 bases between. The CDR3 runs 15 residues. In DNA form, the CDR3 reads TGTGCCAGCAGTTCATCCCCAGTGCCGAACACTGAAGCTTTCTTT. It specifies CASSSSPVPNTEAFF.

The V gene is TRBV4-3, the J gene TRBJ1-5; 8 nucleotides match TRBD1. The V segment lost 4 bases and the J segment 3 bases; nucleotides outside the gene matches: 5. From germline, CDR1 is LGHNA and CDR2 YSLEER. This CDR3 comprises 15 residues. The CDR3 loop reads CASSPDRGVNQPQHF. In DNA, the CDR3 is TGCGCCAGCAGCCCAGACAGGGGCGTCAATCAGCCCCAGCATTTT.

This clone showed up just once. V and J are TRBV19 and TRBJ2-6; D is undetermined. The CDR3 consists of 15 residues. CDR1 LNHDA and CDR2 SQIVND come from the germline V gene (reference sequence). Between the trimmed V and J ends, which lost 3 bases and 1 base, there was a span of 7 bases. Here the CDR3 reads CASSILVSGANVLTF. CDR3 DNA sequence: TGTGCCAGTAGTATTTTAGTGTCTGGGGCCAACGTCCTGACTTTC.

This chain joins TRBV12-5 and TRBJ2-1; possibly TRBD1 for D (6 bases). The V gene's germline CDR1 is LGHNT and CDR2 FRNRAP. The CDR3 length is 14 residues. V dropped 7 bases and J dropped 2 bases, with 12 bases sitting between them. The CDR3 DNA is TGTGCTAGTGCACCCGGGACAACCTACAATGAGCAGTTCTTC. Translating it yields CASAPGTTYNEQFF.

The chain links TRBV4-3 to TRBJ1-2; TRBD1 might be the D (5 bases). The ends were cut back, 2 bases at V and 4 bases at J, with 14 bases in the middle. The CDR3 runs to 15 residues. Germline V gene data show CDR1 as LGHNA and CDR2 as YSLEER. The CDR3 spells CASSQSLWGPYGYTF. The CDR3, as DNA: TGCGCCAGCAGCCAAAGTTTGTGGGGCCCCTATGGCTACACCTTC.

This chain uses TRBV5-1 with TRBJ2-6; D unresolved. Germline lookup yields CDR1 SGHRS and CDR2 YFSETQ. Trimming took 0 bases from V and 1 from J, leaving 5 bases between them. This CDR3 is built from 15 residues. CDR3 in amino acids: CASSLEGSGANVLTF. For the CDR3, the DNA is TGCGCCAGCAGCTTGGAGGGTTCTGGGGCCAACGTCCTGACTTTC.

V and J are TRBV6-6 and TRBJ2-7; 8 nucleotides line up with TRBD2. V lost 7 bases, J lost 3 bases, and 11 bases stayed unmatched. Looked up from germline, CDR1 is MNHNY and CDR2 is SVGAGI (reference sequence). The CDR3 is 15 amino acids. The CDR3: CASINVAGPHYEQYF. DNA of the CDR3: TGTGCCAGCATCAACGTAGCGGGACCCCACTACGAGCAGTACTTC.